These T cell receptor beta chains were read from a single sample in a study of T cell responses to AZD1222 COVID-19 vaccine. The repertoire was sequenced with immunoSEQ multiplex PCR; TCRdb's copy has only in-frame clones and lacks some. The sample shows roughly 200,000 clones, roughly 94% of them seen only once. The input for sequencing was peripheral blood, taken 28 days after the second dose of the MenACWY control vaccine. These receptors came from an adult who received the MenACWY meningococcal vaccine as a control. Each CDR3 is given with its conserved first and last residue. Each record gives: J gene, clone size, V gene, D gene, CDR3 protein, CDR3 DNA. D genes are given only for firm matches. Only part of the rows carry a size: once, few, many, or a class if the clone is expanded.

J gene: TRBJ2-5; clone size: .; V gene: TRBV28; D gene: .; CDR3 protein: CASRKYPGRTYQETQYF; CDR3 DNA: TGTGCCAGCAGGAAATACCCGGGACGGACGTACCAAGAGACCCAGTACTTC
J gene: TRBJ2-7; clone size: .; V gene: TRBV2; D gene: .; CDR3 protein: CASSEARTVSSYEQYF; CDR3 DNA: TGTGCCAGCAGTGAAGCGCGGACAGTGTCCTCCTACGAGCAGTACTTC
J gene: TRBJ1-2; clone size: .; V gene: TRBV29-1; D gene: TRBD1; CDR3 protein: CSVDRGQGALGYTF; CDR3 DNA: TGCAGCGTTGATCGGGGACAGGGGGCGCTTGGCTACACCTTC
J gene: TRBJ2-5; clone size: .; V gene: TRBV2; D gene: .; CDR3 protein: CASRRDGAETQYF; CDR3 DNA: TGTGCCAGCCGACGGGACGGTGCAGAGACCCAGTACTTC
J gene: TRBJ1-1; clone size: .; V gene: TRBV5-1; D gene: .; CDR3 protein: CASSARGTEAFF; CDR3 DNA: TGCGCCAGCAGCGCTCGGGGCACTGAAGCTTTCTTT
J gene: TRBJ1-4; clone size: .; V gene: TRBV6-6; D gene: TRBD1; CDR3 protein: CASRRGQDEKLFF; CDR3 DNA: TGTGCCAGCAGGAGGGGGCAGGATGAAAAACTGTTTTTT
J gene: TRBJ1-2; clone size: .; V gene: TRBV12-3/TRBV12-4; D gene: .; CDR3 protein: CASSLAGLYGYTF; CDR3 DNA: TGTGCCAGCAGTTTAGCAGGGCTCTATGGCTACACCTTC
J gene: TRBJ1-2; clone size: .; V gene: TRBV27; D gene: TRBD1; CDR3 protein: CASSLDRGYGYTF; CDR3 DNA: TGTGCCAGCAGCCTCGACAGGGGTTATGGCTACACCTTC
J gene: TRBJ1-3; clone size: .; V gene: TRBV12-5; D gene: .; CDR3 protein: CASGLGQQVYF; CDR3 DNA: TGTGCTAGTGGTTTGGGGCAGCAGGTATATTTT
J gene: TRBJ2-7; clone size: .; V gene: TRBV30; D gene: .; CDR3 protein: CAWSGQENSYEQYF; CDR3 DNA: TGTGCCTGGAGTGGACAGGAAAACTCCTACGAGCAGTACTTC
J gene: TRBJ1-1; clone size: .; V gene: TRBV28; D gene: .; CDR3 protein: CASSEWGLVNTEAFF; CDR3 DNA: TGTGCCAGCAGTGAATGGGGGCTGGTGAACACTGAAGCTTTCTTT
J gene: TRBJ2-1; clone size: .; V gene: TRBV27; D gene: .; CDR3 protein: CASSPDLNEQFF; CDR3 DNA: TGTGCCAGCAGTCCCGACTTAAATGAGCAGTTCTTC
J gene: TRBJ1-2; clone size: .; V gene: TRBV28; D gene: .; CDR3 protein: CASSPRGGALGYGYTF; CDR3 DNA: TGTGCCAGCAGTCCGCGCGGGGGGGCCTTAGGCTATGGCTACACCTTC
J gene: TRBJ2-3; clone size: once; V gene: TRBV5-1; D gene: TRBD2; CDR3 protein: CASSLGASGSAPTDTQYF; CDR3 DNA: TGCGCCAGCAGCTTGGGGGCTAGCGGGAGCGCGCCTACAGATACGCAGTATTTT
J gene: TRBJ2-5; clone size: .; V gene: TRBV15; D gene: .; CDR3 protein: CATSRDWRVETQYF; CDR3 DNA: TGTGCCACCAGCAGAGATTGGCGGGTGGAGACCCAGTACTTC
J gene: TRBJ1-1; clone size: .; V gene: TRBV6-1; D gene: .; CDR3 protein: CASSEYLWEGEAFF; CDR3 DNA: TGTGCCAGCAGTGAATATCTCTGGGAGGGTGAAGCTTTCTTT
J gene: TRBJ1-1; clone size: .; V gene: TRBV4-2; D gene: .; CDR3 protein: CASSQEKGTMNTEAFF; CDR3 DNA: TGTGCCAGCAGCCAAGAGAAGGGAACCATGAACACTGAAGCTTTCTTT
J gene: TRBJ1-1; clone size: .; V gene: TRBV2; D gene: TRBD1; CDR3 protein: CASGKYRGWTEAFF; CDR3 DNA: TGTGCCAGCGGGAAGTACAGGGGATGGACTGAAGCTTTCTTT
J gene: TRBJ2-2; clone size: .; V gene: TRBV9; D gene: .; CDR3 protein: CASSVGAREPYGELFF; CDR3 DNA: TGTGCCAGCAGCGTAGGGGCCCGCGAACCCTACGGGGAGCTGTTTTTT
J gene: TRBJ2-7; clone size: .; V gene: TRBV5-1; D gene: .; CDR3 protein: CASSLWGGAEQYF; CDR3 DNA: TGCGCCAGCAGCTTGTGGGGTGGGGCCGAGCAGTACTTC
J gene: TRBJ2-7; clone size: once; V gene: TRBV4-3; D gene: TRBD1; CDR3 protein: CASSPRQGTEQYF; CDR3 DNA: TGCGCCAGCAGCCCGAGACAGGGTACCGAGCAGTACTTC
J gene: TRBJ2-2; clone size: .; V gene: TRBV30; D gene: .; CDR3 protein: CAWSVQAAGELFF; CDR3 DNA: TGTGCCTGGAGTGTACAGGCAGCCGGGGAGCTGTTTTTT
J gene: TRBJ2-3; clone size: .; V gene: TRBV27; D gene: .; CDR3 protein: CASKRLYTDTQYF; CDR3 DNA: TGTGCCAGCAAGCGGCTCTACACAGATACGCAGTATTTT
J gene: TRBJ2-7; clone size: .; V gene: TRBV19; D gene: TRBD2; CDR3 protein: CASSSFGRGSYEQYF; CDR3 DNA: TGTGCCAGTAGTTCCTTCGGGAGGGGGTCCTACGAGCAGTACTTC
J gene: TRBJ2-7; clone size: .; V gene: TRBV6-2/TRBV6-3; D gene: .; CDR3 protein: CASSYPDSYEQYF; CDR3 DNA: TGTGCCAGCAGTTACCCGGACAGCTACGAGCAGTACTTC
J gene: TRBJ2-1; clone size: .; V gene: TRBV2; D gene: TRBD2; CDR3 protein: CASSEAGRTSGRIEQFF; CDR3 DNA: TGTGCCAGCAGTGAAGCAGGCAGGACTAGCGGGAGAATTGAGCAGTTCTTC
J gene: TRBJ1-1; clone size: .; V gene: TRBV19; D gene: .; CDR3 protein: CASRLQEGTEAFF; CDR3 DNA: TGTGCCAGTAGGCTACAGGAAGGCACTGAAGCTTTCTTT
J gene: TRBJ2-2; clone size: .; V gene: TRBV24-1; D gene: .; CDR3 protein: CATSGMGTNTGELFF; CDR3 DNA: TGTGCCACCAGTGGGATGGGTACGAACACCGGGGAGCTGTTTTTT
J gene: TRBJ2-1; clone size: .; V gene: TRBV18; D gene: TRBD2; CDR3 protein: CASSPPGLAGYNEQFF; CDR3 DNA: TGTGCCAGCTCACCACCAGGGCTAGCGGGATACAATGAGCAGTTCTTC
J gene: TRBJ1-2; clone size: .; V gene: TRBV7-9; D gene: TRBD1; CDR3 protein: CASSSGQGHYGYTF; CDR3 DNA: TGTGCCAGCAGCTCCGGACAGGGCCACTATGGCTACACCTTC
J gene: TRBJ1-4; clone size: .; V gene: TRBV2; D gene: .; CDR3 protein: CASSLQGVGEKLFF; CDR3 DNA: TGTGCCAGCAGTTTACAGGGCGTGGGCGAAAAACTGTTTTTT
J gene: TRBJ2-7; clone size: once; V gene: TRBV5-4; D gene: TRBD2; CDR3 protein: CASSTDPSGRSYEQYF; CDR3 DNA: TGTGCCAGCAGCACAGACCCTAGCGGGAGGTCGTACGAGCAGTACTTC
J gene: TRBJ1-3; clone size: .; V gene: TRBV2; D gene: .; CDR3 protein: CASGGPGGSSGNTIYF; CDR3 DNA: TGTGCCAGCGGCGGACCCGGGGGGTCCTCTGGAAACACCATATATTTT
J gene: TRBJ2-1; clone size: .; V gene: TRBV29-1; D gene: .; CDR3 protein: CSVQGREGNEQFF; CDR3 DNA: TGCAGCGTTCAGGGCAGGGAAGGGAATGAGCAGTTCTTC
J gene: TRBJ2-5; clone size: .; V gene: TRBV4-2; D gene: .; CDR3 protein: CASSQEGRGETQYF; CDR3 DNA: TGTGCCAGCAGCCAAGAAGGCAGGGGAGAGACCCAGTACTTC
J gene: TRBJ2-7; clone size: .; V gene: TRBV5-6; D gene: TRBD1; CDR3 protein: CASSLKGTVISEQYF; CDR3 DNA: TGTGCCAGCAGCTTGAAGGGGACAGTAATAAGCGAGCAGTACTTC
J gene: TRBJ1-2; clone size: .; V gene: TRBV6-5; D gene: TRBD1; CDR3 protein: CASSYNRGREGYTF; CDR3 DNA: TGTGCCAGCAGTTACAACAGGGGGCGCGAGGGCTACACCTTC